These T cell receptor beta chains were read from a single sample in a study of blood T cell repertoires in COVID-19. Method: immunoSEQ multiplex PCR; TCRdb's copy keeps in-frame clones and lacks some. The table has 300,000 or so clones, around 88% seen once. The sequenced material came from peripheral blood. The receptors shown here come from a woman aged 30 to 39 who had recovered from COVID-19. Each CDR3 is given with its conserved first and last residue. The order of the fields is CDR3 length, clone size, V gene, D gene, J gene, CDR3 protein, CDR3 DNA. D genes are given only for firm matches. Rows give clone size only sometimes, using once, few, many, or a class for an expanded clone.

>12|.|TRBV19|TRBD1|TRBJ1-4
CASSIRDRKLFF
TGTGCCAGTAGCATTCGGGACAGAAAGCTGTTTTTT
>16|.|TRBV28|.|TRBJ1-5
CASTSLGQLYNGPQHF
TGTGCCAGCACCTCCCTAGGACAGCTTTACAATGGGCCCCAGCATTTT
>15|.|TRBV6-2/TRBV6-3|.|TRBJ1-2
CASSPDRRRHYGYTF
TGTGCCAGCAGCCCCGACAGGAGAAGGCACTATGGCTACACCTTC
>14|many|TRBV6-2/TRBV6-3|.|TRBJ2-3
CASSYSTSTDTQYF
TGTGCCAGCAGTTACTCGACTAGCACAGATACGCAGTATTTT
>15|.|TRBV5-1|TRBD1|TRBJ1-4
CASSPETGNNEKLFF
TGCGCCAGCAGCCCGGAGACAGGGAATAATGAAAAACTGTTTTTT
>14|.|TRBV29-1|TRBD2|TRBJ2-1
CSVEGLAGHNEQFF
TGCAGCGTTGAAGGTCTAGCGGGCCACAATGAGCAGTTCTTC
>14|few|TRBV5-1|TRBD2|TRBJ2-7
CASSAGGLQGEQYF
TGCGCCAGCTCAGCGGGGGGCCTTCAGGGCGAGCAGTACTTC
>13|.|TRBV7-9|.|TRBJ1-2
CASSLAGRSGYTF
TGTGCCAGCAGCTTAGCTGGACGGAGCGGATACACCTTC
>15|.|TRBV27|TRBD2|TRBJ2-7
CASSLGLAGDYEQYF
TGTGCCAGCAGTTTAGGTCTAGCGGGGGACTACGAGCAGTACTTC
>14|.|TRBV28|.|TRBJ2-7
CASSTSDGTYEQYF
TGTGCCAGCAGTACCTCGGACGGGACCTACGAGCAGTACTTC
>13|.|TRBV28|.|TRBJ1-1
CASSIDWNTEAFF
TGTGCCAGCAGCATAGACTGGAACACTGAAGCTTTCTTT
>15|.|TRBV27|.|TRBJ2-7
CASSPLKRSSYEQYF
TGTGCCAGCAGTCCGCTTAAAAGGAGCTCCTACGAGCAGTACTTC
>16|.|TRBV5-4|TRBD1|TRBJ2-2
CASSPPGQGFTGELFF
TGTGCCAGCAGCCCCCCGGGACAGGGGTTCACCGGGGAGCTGTTTTTT
>12|.|TRBV11-2|TRBD1|TRBJ1-5
CASPGGGQPQHF
TGTGCCAGCCCAGGGGGCGGGCAGCCCCAGCATTTT
>17|.|TRBV21-1|.|TRBJ2-1
CASSPRLAGGLYNEQFF
TGTGCCAGCAGCCCGCGGCTAGCGGGGGGGCTCTACAATGAGCAGTTCTTC
>12|.|TRBV10-2|.|TRBJ2-3
CASSVSRDTQYF
TGCGCCAGCAGTGTGAGCAGGGATACGCAGTATTTT
>16|.|TRBV6-2/TRBV6-3|TRBD1|TRBJ2-5
CASSYLGQGVRETQYF
TGTGCCAGCAGTTACCTGGGACAGGGGGTAAGGGAGACCCAGTACTTC
>15|.|TRBV18|.|TRBJ2-5
CASSPPDRPNEAQYF
TGTGCCAGCTCACCACCGGACAGACCAAACGAGGCCCAGTACTTC
>16|.|TRBV9|.|TRBJ2-3
CASSVDGVSSTDTQYF
TGTGCCAGCAGCGTAGATGGAGTCTCTAGCACAGATACGCAGTATTTT
>16|.|TRBV7-9|.|TRBJ2-7
CASSLDKGGIAYEQYF
TGTGCCAGCAGCTTAGACAAGGGGGGGATTGCCTACGAGCAGTACTTC
>12|.|TRBV29-1|.|TRBJ2-7
CSVEGQTYEQYF
TGCAGCGTTGAGGGGCAGACCTACGAGCAGTACTTC
>13|.|TRBV20-1|.|TRBJ1-4
CSASTVRGEKLFF
TGCAGTGCTAGTACAGTCCGGGGTGAAAAACTGTTTTTT
>14|.|TRBV29-1|TRBD1|TRBJ1-3
CSVTDRESGNTIYF
TGCAGCGTTACGGACAGGGAATCTGGAAACACCATATATTTT
>15|.|TRBV28|TRBD1|TRBJ2-7
CASSSPGQGSYEQYF
TGTGCCAGCAGTTCCCCGGGACAGGGATCCTACGAGCAGTACTTC
>21|.|TRBV14|TRBD1|TRBJ1-2
CASSQDLMFPGQGSRNYGYTF
TGTGCCAGCAGCCAAGATTTGATGTTTCCGGGACAGGGCTCGAGAAACTATGGCTACACCTTC
>15|.|TRBV28|.|TRBJ2-6
CASRRGGAGANVLTF
TGTGCCAGTCGGAGGGGGGGAGCTGGGGCCAACGTCCTGACTTTC
>13|.|TRBV18|TRBD1|TRBJ2-1
CASSQGARNEQFF
TGTGCCAGCTCACAGGGGGCGCGGAATGAGCAGTTCTTC
>14|.|TRBV30|TRBD1|TRBJ1-3
CAWSAGGSGNTIYF
TGTGCCTGGAGTGCAGGGGGTTCTGGAAACACCATATATTTT
>12|once|TRBV2|TRBD1|TRBJ1-1
CASLEQGTEAFF
TGTGCCAGTCTTGAACAGGGGACTGAAGCTTTCTTT
>14|few|TRBV18|.|TRBJ2-7
CASSPRQSSYEQYF
TGTGCCAGCTCACCCAGACAGAGCTCCTACGAGCAGTACTTC
>15|.|TRBV19|.|TRBJ1-2
CASSISRRPRSGYTF
TGTGCCAGTAGTATCTCTAGACGCCCGCGGAGTGGCTACACCTTC
>13|.|TRBV29-1|TRBD1|TRBJ2-7
CSASGTGGYEQYF
TGCAGCGCCTCCGGGACAGGGGGCTACGAGCAGTACTTC
>15|.|TRBV11-2|.|TRBJ2-7
CASSLEATASYEQYF
TGTGCCAGCAGCTTAGAGGCGACAGCCTCCTACGAGCAGTACTTC
>15|.|TRBV23-1|.|TRBJ1-5
CASSQWRCGGQPQHF
TGCGCCAGCAGTCAATGGCGATGTGGAGGTCAGCCCCAGCATTTT
>14|.|TRBV7-9|TRBD1|TRBJ2-7
CASSPRTGFYEQYF
TGTGCCAGCAGCCCCAGGACAGGGTTCTACGAGCAGTACTTC
>14|once|TRBV24-1|.|TRBJ2-3
CAMEKGGHTDTQYF
TGTGCCATGGAGAAGGGGGGGCACACAGATACGCAGTATTTT
>13|.|TRBV7-3|.|TRBJ1-5
CASSSGNNQPQHF
TGTGCCAGCAGCTCGGGAAATAATCAGCCCCAGCATTTT
>13|.|TRBV2|.|TRBJ1-2
CASSEGRDYGYTF
TGTGCCAGCAGTGAGGGCAGGGACTATGGCTACACCTTC
>16|.|TRBV5-8|TRBD1|TRBJ2-2
CASSFGQGVHTGELFF
TGTGCCAGCAGCTTTGGGCAGGGGGTCCACACCGGGGAGCTGTTTTTT
>18|few|TRBV16|.|TRBJ1-6
CASSQSIRGTQDKRPLHF
TGTGCCAGCAGCCAGTCGATTCGCGGGACCCAGGATAAGAGACCCCTCCACTTT
>13|.|TRBV2|TRBD2|TRBJ2-7
CASKGGVSYEQYF
TGTGCCAGCAAGGGAGGGGTCTCCTACGAGCAGTACTTC
>14|once|TRBV2|.|TRBJ2-2
CASRRQGRTGELFF
TGTGCCAGCAGGCGGCAGGGTCGCACCGGGGAGCTGTTTTTT
>15|.|TRBV27|TRBD1|TRBJ1-1
CASSPRTGGYTEAFF
TGTGCCAGCAGTCCCAGGACAGGGGGCTACACTGAAGCTTTCTTT
>12|.|TRBV2|.|TRBJ2-7
CASNTRSYEQYF
TGTGCCAGCAATACTCGGTCCTACGAGCAGTACTTC